What follows are 11 T cell receptor beta chains derived from one specimen sequenced in a study of molecular identifiers for immune sequencing clone quantification. TCRdb reanalysed the PCR reads using MiXCR and keeps one entry per CDR3 protein. The sample holds about 500,000 distinct CDR3 sequences; around 23% are singletons and the top ten take 0.76%. The sample comprised naive CD8+ T cells from blood, with Jurkat cell RNA spiked in. Subset defined: FACS-sorted CD8+CD4-CCR7+CD45RA+ naive T cells. The receptors shown here come from a human donor in good health. Some libraries in this study had Jurkat cell RNA spiked in.

This clonotype was detected ten times or more. This sequence joins TRBV27 and TRBJ1-5; D is undetermined. Germline V lookup: CDR1 MNHEY, CDR2 SMNVEV (reference sequence). The V end was cut by 5 bases, the J end by 7 bases, with 12 bases between. The CDR3 runs 13 residues. The DNA for the CDR3 is TGTGCCAGCAGTCCCCGATCGGGCCAGCCCCAGCATTTT. Its translation is CASSPRSGQPQHF.

This clonotype was counted only a few times. This chain links TRBV4-1 with TRBJ2-7; no clear D. CDR1 and CDR2 (germline): MGHRA, YSYEKL. The CDR3 totals 16 residues. Trimming left V 3 bases short and J 2 bases short, with 17 bases between. The CDR3 protein is CASSHSPQGGTYEQYF. CDR3 in DNA: TGCGCCAGCAGCCACTCCCCCCAAGGTGGGACCTACGAGCAGTACTTC.

The chain combines TRBV4-1 with TRBJ2-7; D is uncertain. V was shortened by 1 base and J by 3 bases, with 10 bases between the two germline ends. This CDR3 has 14 residues. Germline V CDR1 and CDR2: MGHRA, YSYEKL. The CDR3 DNA is TGCGCCAGCAGCCAAGGGGTAGGCAACTACGAGCAGTACTTC. Protein: CASSQGVGNYEQYF.

The rearrangement links TRBV2 to TRBJ1-3, with D unclear. This CDR3 has 13 residues. Trimming left V 7 bases short and J 1 base short, with 8 bases between. Germline V gene lookup returns CDR1 SNHLY and CDR2 FYNNEI. CDR3 DNA: TGTGCCAGCAATCAAGAGTCTGGAAACACCATATATTTT. Its protein product is CASNQESGNTIYF.

Only a few counts were recorded for this clonotype. The chain employs TRBV4-3 and TRBJ1-1; TRBD1 might be the D (6 bases). The CDR3 has 17 amino acids. Trimming shortened V by 1 base and J by 5 bases, and 20 bases separated the two germline ends. From germline, CDR1 is LGHNA and CDR2 YSLEER. CDR3 loop: CASSQGFTSTGKTEAFF. The DNA for the CDR3 is TGCGCCAGCAGCCAAGGCTTTACTTCTACAGGGAAGACTGAAGCTTTCTTT.

The V call is TRBV20-1, the J call TRBJ1-5; the D gene is possibly TRBD1 (6 bases). This CDR3 is built from 15 residues. The V gene lost 4 bases and the J gene lost 5 bases, with 18 bases spanning the gap. Germline loops: CDR1 DFQATT, CDR2 SNEGSKA (reference sequence). The CDR3 nucleotides are TGCAGTGCTACAAAGACAGGACAGATTGATCAGCCCCAGCATTTT. Its protein is CSATKTGQIDQPQHF.

This clonotype was picked up many times. This rearrangement joins TRBV9 to TRBJ1-1; 7 bases are shared with TRBD1. This CDR3 is 16 amino acids long. V shed 4 bases, J shed 1 base, and the junction held 10 bases outside the gene matches. Per germline, CDR1 SGDLS and CDR2 YYNGEE. In DNA form, the CDR3 reads TGTGCCAGCAGCCCCCGCCCCGGGACAGCGAACACTGAAGCTTTCTTT. Its protein product is CASSPRPGTANTEAFF. The entire variable domain, with the rest obtained from reference TRBV9 and TRBJ1-1, is as follows: DSGVTQTPKHLITATGQRVTLRCSPRSGDLSVYWYQQSLDQGLQFLIQYYNGEERAKGNILERFSAQQFPDLHSELNLSSLELGDSALYFCASSPRPGTANTEAFFGQGTRLTVV.

The chain combines TRBV3-1 with TRBJ1-2, with 7 bases aligning to TRBD1. J gave up 0 bases and V 3 bases, and 10 bases lay outside the gene matches. Germline loops: CDR1 LGHDT, CDR2 YNNKEL (reference sequence). The length of the CDR3 is 17 residues. CDR3 region: CASSHAGTAASNYGYTF. For the CDR3, the DNA is TGTGCCAGCAGCCACGCCGGGACAGCCGCATCTAACTATGGCTACACCTTC.

This clonotype was recorded many times. The chain employs TRBV5-6 and TRBJ1-1; 9 bases line up with TRBD1. J gave up 5 bases and V 4 bases, and 6 bases lay outside the gene matches. CDR3 size: 14 residues. The germline gives CDR1 SGHDT, CDR2 YYEEEE. DNA of the CDR3: TGTGCCAGCAGCCTGACAGGGGGTCAGACTGAAGCTTTCTTT. Residues: CASSLTGGQTEAFF.

This clonotype was picked up a small number of times. The chain employs TRBV20-1 and TRBJ2-1; a possible D gene is TRBD1 (6 bases). Trimming stripped 6 bases from V and 0 bases from J, with 12 bases between. The CDR3 length is 14 residues. Germline CDR1 and CDR2: DFQATT and SNEGSKA (reference sequence). This chain's CDR3 is CSADRPNSYNEQFF. Here the CDR3 DNA reads TGCAGTGCCGACAGGCCAAACTCCTACAATGAGCAGTTCTTC.

As regards this clonotype: A read error may account for a junction end that differs from germline. The chain couples TRBV6-6 to TRBJ1-1, with D unclear. Germline CDR1 is MNHNY and CDR2 is SVGAGI (reference sequence). The CDR3 extends over 17 amino acids. DNA for the CDR3: TGTGCCAGCGGTTACCCGGGATACTACCCCATAAACACTGAAGCTTTCTTT. Amino acid sequence: CASGYPGYYPINTEAFF.